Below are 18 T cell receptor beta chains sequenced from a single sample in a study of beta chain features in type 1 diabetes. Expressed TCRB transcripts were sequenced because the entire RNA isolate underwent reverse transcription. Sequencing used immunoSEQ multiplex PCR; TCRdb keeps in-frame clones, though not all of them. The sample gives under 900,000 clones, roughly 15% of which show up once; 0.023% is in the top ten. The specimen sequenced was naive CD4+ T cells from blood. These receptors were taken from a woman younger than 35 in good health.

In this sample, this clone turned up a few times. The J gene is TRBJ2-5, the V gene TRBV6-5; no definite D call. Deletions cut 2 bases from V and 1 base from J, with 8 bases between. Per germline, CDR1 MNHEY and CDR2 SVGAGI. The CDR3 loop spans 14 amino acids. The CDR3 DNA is TGTGCCAGCAGTTACCGGCAGATCCAAGAGACCCAGTACTTC. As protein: CASSYRQIQETQYF.

The CDR3 nucleotides read TGTGCCAGCAGAGCGGAGGGGGATACGCAGTATTTT. Translating gives CASRAEGDTQYF. The chain is built from TRBV6-6 and TRBJ2-3, with a possible D match to TRBD2 (6 bases). Deletions cut 6 bases from V and 6 bases from J, with 10 bases between. Germline assignment: CDR1 MNHNY and CDR2 SVGAGI (reference sequence). The CDR3 is made up of 12 amino acids.

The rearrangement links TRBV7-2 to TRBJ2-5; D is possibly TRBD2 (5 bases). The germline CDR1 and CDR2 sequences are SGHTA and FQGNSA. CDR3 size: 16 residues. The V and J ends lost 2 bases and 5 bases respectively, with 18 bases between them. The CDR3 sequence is CASSLRQPGVGETQYF. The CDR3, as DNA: TGTGCCAGCAGCTTAAGGCAGCCCGGGGTGGGGGAGACCCAGTACTTC.

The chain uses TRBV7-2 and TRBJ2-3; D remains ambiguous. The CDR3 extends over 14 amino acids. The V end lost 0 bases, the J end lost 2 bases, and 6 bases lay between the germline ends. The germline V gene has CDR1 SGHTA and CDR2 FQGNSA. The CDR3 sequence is CASSLAEFTDTQYF. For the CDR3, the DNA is TGTGCCAGCAGCTTAGCAGAGTTCACAGATACGCAGTATTTT.

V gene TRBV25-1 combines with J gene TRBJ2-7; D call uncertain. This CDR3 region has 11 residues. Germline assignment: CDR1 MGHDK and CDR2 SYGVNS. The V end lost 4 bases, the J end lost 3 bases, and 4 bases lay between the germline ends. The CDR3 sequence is CASSVNYEQYF. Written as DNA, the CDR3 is TGTGCCAGCAGTGTGAACTACGAGCAGTACTTC.

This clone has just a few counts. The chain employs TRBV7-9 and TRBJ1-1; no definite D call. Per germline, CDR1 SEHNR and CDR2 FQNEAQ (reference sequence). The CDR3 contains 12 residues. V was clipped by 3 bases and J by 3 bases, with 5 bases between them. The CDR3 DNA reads TGTGCCAGCAGCTTTTCGTACACTGAAGCTTTCTTT. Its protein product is CASSFSYTEAFF.

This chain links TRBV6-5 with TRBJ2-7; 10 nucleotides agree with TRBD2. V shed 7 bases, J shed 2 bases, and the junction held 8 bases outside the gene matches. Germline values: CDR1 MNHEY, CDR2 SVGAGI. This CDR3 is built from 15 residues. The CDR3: CASTRWGLATYEQYF. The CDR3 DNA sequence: TGTGCCAGCACCAGGTGGGGACTAGCGACCTACGAGCAGTACTTC.

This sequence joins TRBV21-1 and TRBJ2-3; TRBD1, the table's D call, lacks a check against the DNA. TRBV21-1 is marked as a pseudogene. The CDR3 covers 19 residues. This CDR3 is CASSKAGHRSPPGTDTQYF. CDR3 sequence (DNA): TGTGCCAGCAGCAAAGCGGGACACCGCTCTCCCCCTGGCACAGATACGCAGTATTTT.

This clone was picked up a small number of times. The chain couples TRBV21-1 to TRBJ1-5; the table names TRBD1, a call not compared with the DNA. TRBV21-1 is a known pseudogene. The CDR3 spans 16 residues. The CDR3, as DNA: TGTGCCAGCAGGGGGGGAAGCGGGACAGGGAATCAGCCCCAGCATTTT. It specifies CASRGGSGTGNQPQHF.

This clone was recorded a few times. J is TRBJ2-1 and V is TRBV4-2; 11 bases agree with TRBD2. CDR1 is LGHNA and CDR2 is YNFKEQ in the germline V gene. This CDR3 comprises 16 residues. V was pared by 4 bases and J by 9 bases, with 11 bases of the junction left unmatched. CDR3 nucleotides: TGTGCCAGCAGCCCAGAGACTAGCGGGACGGTTGGTGAGCAGTTCTTC. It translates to CASSPETSGTVGEQFF.

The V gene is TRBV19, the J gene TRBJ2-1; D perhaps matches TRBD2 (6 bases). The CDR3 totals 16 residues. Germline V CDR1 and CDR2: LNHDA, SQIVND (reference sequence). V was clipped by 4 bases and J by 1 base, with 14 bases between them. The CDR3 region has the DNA TGTGCCAGTAGTAGGGGAGGACTTGGGTCCTACAATGAGCAGTTCTTC. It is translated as CASSRGGLGSYNEQFF.

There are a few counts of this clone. CDR3 sequence: CASRTSGGTDTQYF. CDR3 nucleotide sequence: TGTGCCAGCAGGACTAGCGGAGGCACAGATACGCAGTATTTT. This chain links TRBV13 with TRBJ2-3, with 9 bases fitting TRBD2. Germline CDR1 is PRHDT and CDR2 is FYEKMQ (reference sequence). The CDR3 contains 14 residues. The trim removed 6 bases at V and 1 base at J, leaving 2 bases unmatched.

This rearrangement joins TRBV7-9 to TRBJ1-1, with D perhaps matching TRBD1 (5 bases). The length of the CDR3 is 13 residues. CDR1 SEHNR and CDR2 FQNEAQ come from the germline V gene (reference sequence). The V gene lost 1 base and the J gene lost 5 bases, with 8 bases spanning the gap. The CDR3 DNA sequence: TGTGCCAGCAGCTTAGACAGGAGGACTGAAGCTTTCTTT. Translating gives CASSLDRRTEAFF.

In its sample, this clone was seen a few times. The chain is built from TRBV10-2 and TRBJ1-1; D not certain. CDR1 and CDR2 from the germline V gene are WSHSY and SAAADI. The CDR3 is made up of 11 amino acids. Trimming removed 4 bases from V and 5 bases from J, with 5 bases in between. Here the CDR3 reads CASSAVTEAFF. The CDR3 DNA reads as TGCGCCAGCAGTGCGGTGACTGAAGCTTTCTTT.

The CDR3 loop reads CASSLGSSGAAGSEQFF. In nucleotides, the CDR3 is TGTGCCAGCAGCTTAGGAAGTAGCGGGGCGGCAGGGAGTGAGCAGTTCTTC. The chain couples TRBV7-2 to TRBJ2-1; 8 nucleotides agree with TRBD2. Trimming at V came to 1 base and at J to 9 bases, leaving 14 bases not matched to a gene. CDR3 length: 17 residues. Looked up from germline, CDR1 is SGHTA and CDR2 is FQGNSA.

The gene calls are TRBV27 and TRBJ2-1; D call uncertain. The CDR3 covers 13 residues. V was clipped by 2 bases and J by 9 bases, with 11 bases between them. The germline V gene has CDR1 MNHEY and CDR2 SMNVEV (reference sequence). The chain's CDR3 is CASSLSGLSEQFF. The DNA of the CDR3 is TGTGCCAGCAGTTTAAGTGGGCTGAGTGAGCAGTTCTTC.

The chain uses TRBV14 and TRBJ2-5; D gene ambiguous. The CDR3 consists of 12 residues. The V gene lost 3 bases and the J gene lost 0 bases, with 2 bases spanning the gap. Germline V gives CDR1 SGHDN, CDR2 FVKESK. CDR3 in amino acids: CASSQYQETQYF. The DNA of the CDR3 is TGTGCCAGCAGCCAGTACCAAGAGACCCAGTACTTC.

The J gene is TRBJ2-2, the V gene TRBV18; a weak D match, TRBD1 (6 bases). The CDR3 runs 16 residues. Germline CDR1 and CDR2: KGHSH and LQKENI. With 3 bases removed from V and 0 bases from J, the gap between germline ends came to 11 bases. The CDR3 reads CASSPTYRANTGELFF. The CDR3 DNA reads TGTGCCAGCTCACCCACGTACAGGGCGAACACCGGGGAGCTGTTTTTT.